A selection of T cell receptor beta chains follows, all from one sample in a study of blood T cell repertoires in COVID-19. Using immunoSEQ multiplex PCR, the repertoire was profiled, and TCRdb retains in-frame clones only, with some absent. The sample contains approximately 150,000 clones, about 82% of which appear only once. The material sequenced was peripheral blood. These receptors were taken from a woman aged 80 or over with COVID-19, enrolled during active disease. The CDR3 runs from the conserved cysteine through the conserved F or W. A D gene is named only where the DNA matches it firmly. A row's size may be missing; if present it is once, few, many or a size class.

clone_size	j_call	v_call	d_call	cdr3_aa	cdr3_nt
once	TRBJ1-1	TRBV11-2	.	CASAWAEGTEAFF	TGTGCCAGCGCTTGGGCCGAGGGAACTGAAGCTTTCTTT
.	TRBJ1-5	TRBV2	.	CASCGESNQPQHF	TGTGCCAGCTGCGGGGAGAGCAATCAGCCCCAGCATTTT
.	TRBJ1-1	TRBV4-1	.	CASSQVNLVYTTEAFF	TGCGCCAGCAGCCAAGTGAACCTTGTGTACACAACTGAAGCTTTCTTT
.	TRBJ1-6	TRBV18	.	CASSPGTGYPPLHF	TGTGCCAGCTCACCAGGTACAGGGTACCCACCCCTCCACTTT
few	TRBJ1-6	TRBV3-1/TRBV3-2	.	CASSPRRERNSPLHF	TGTGCCAGCAGCCCAAGGAGGGAAAGGAATTCACCCCTCCACTTT
once	TRBJ2-5	TRBV3-1/TRBV3-2	.	CASSQARGRQETQYF	TGTGCCAGCAGCCAAGCGCGGGGGCGGCAAGAGACCCAGTACTTC
.	TRBJ2-2	TRBV9	.	CASSVGSSGELFF	TGTGCCAGCAGCGTAGGTAGCTCCGGGGAGCTGTTTTTT
.	TRBJ2-1	TRBV5-1	TRBD2	CASSSTSGVYNEQFF	TGCGCCAGCAGCTCGACTAGCGGGGTCTACAATGAGCAGTTCTTC
.	TRBJ1-1	TRBV28	TRBD1	CASSLWGRQGTEAFF	TGTGCCAGCAGTTTATGGGGGCGACAGGGCACTGAAGCTTTCTTT
.	TRBJ1-2	TRBV2	TRBD1	CASTPTGGGDGYTF	TGTGCCAGCACCCCGACAGGGGGCGGGGATGGCTACACCTTC
.	TRBJ2-1	TRBV24-1	.	CATSDPLGAGPYNEQFF	TGTGCCACCAGTGACCCCTTAGGGGCGGGGCCATACAATGAGCAGTTCTTC
.	TRBJ1-5	TRBV18	.	CASSPRGEGSNQPQHF	TGTGCCAGCTCACCCCGCGGGGAGGGGAGCAATCAGCCCCAGCATTTT
.	TRBJ1-5	TRBV28	TRBD1	CATPRDSSNQPQHF	TGTGCCACCCCCCGGGACAGCAGCAATCAGCCCCAGCATTTT
.	TRBJ1-1	TRBV6-5	TRBD1	CASSFDRGEAFF	TGTGCCAGCAGTTTTGACAGGGGCGAAGCTTTCTTT
.	TRBJ2-1	TRBV9	TRBD2	CASSPTRGGSYNEQFF	TGTGCCAGCAGCCCGACTCGGGGGGGCTCCTACAATGAGCAGTTCTTC
.	TRBJ2-3	TRBV5-1	.	CASSLTASTDTQYF	TGCGCCAGCAGCTTGACTGCTAGCACAGATACGCAGTATTTT
.	TRBJ1-2	TRBV9	TRBD1	CASSNAGTGGGYTF	TGTGCCAGCAGCAACGCCGGGACAGGCGGCGGCTACACCTTC
.	TRBJ1-6	TRBV15	TRBD1	CATNADRLGSPLHF	TGTGCCACCAACGCGGACAGGCTAGGTTCACCCCTCCACTTT
few	TRBJ1-4	TRBV6-5	.	CASSRNRVEKLFF	TGTGCCAGCAGTCGGAACAGGGTTGAAAAACTGTTTTTT
.	TRBJ2-5	TRBV5-1	TRBD2	CASSYGSGETQYF	TGCGCCAGCAGCTACGGTAGCGGGGAGACCCAGTACTTC
few	TRBJ1-3	TRBV19	.	CASSMGHSGNTIYF	TGTGCCAGTAGTATGGGACACTCTGGAAACACCATATATTTT
.	TRBJ2-3	TRBV9	TRBD2	CASSPLVGEGTDTQYF	TGTGCCAGCAGCCCATTGGTAGGGGAGGGGACAGATACGCAGTATTTT
.	TRBJ1-1	TRBV6-5	TRBD1	CASSYSGTGNTEAFF	TGTGCCAGCAGTTACTCGGGGACAGGGAACACTGAAGCTTTCTTT
.	TRBJ1-3	TRBV18	.	CASSPLPRRGNSGNTIYF	TGTGCCAGCTCTCCCTTGCCCCGGCGGGGGAACTCTGGAAACACCATATATTTT
.	TRBJ2-7	TRBV5-4	TRBD2	CASSSSGGAYEQYF	TGTGCCAGCAGCTCCTCGGGGGGGGCCTACGAGCAGTACTTC
.	TRBJ2-2	TRBV7-3	TRBD2	CASSQREYTGELFF	TGTGCCAGCAGCCAGCGGGAATACACCGGGGAGCTGTTTTTT
.	TRBJ2-5	TRBV28	TRBD2	CASRGGRSETQYF	TGTGCCAGCAGAGGCGGGAGGAGTGAGACCCAGTACTTC
.	TRBJ1-2	TRBV6-5	.	CASSYLQTNYGYTF	TGTGCCAGCAGTTACCTGCAGACTAACTATGGCTACACCTTC
.	TRBJ1-5	TRBV7-8	.	CASSPIQGSNQPQHF	TGTGCCAGCAGCCCCATTCAGGGGAGCAATCAGCCCCAGCATTTT
.	TRBJ2-2	TRBV11-2	.	CASSLGMGTTNTGELFF	TGTGCCAGCAGCTTAGGGATGGGGACAACGAACACCGGGGAGCTGTTTTTT
once	TRBJ2-5	TRBV7-9	.	CASSARGSRETQYF	TGTGCCAGCAGCGCCCGGGGTTCACGTGAGACCCAGTACTTC
.	TRBJ2-5	TRBV19	.	CASSRGRDLETQYF	TGTGCCAGCTCCCGGGGTAGGGATTTGGAGACCCAGTACTTC
.	TRBJ1-1	TRBV14	.	CASSRTQGNTEAFF	TGTGCCAGCAGCCGAACCCAGGGGAACACTGAAGCTTTCTTT
.	TRBJ1-1	TRBV5-1	.	CASNWGLGNTEAFF	TGCGCCAGCAACTGGGGGCTGGGTAACACTGAAGCTTTCTTT
.	TRBJ1-2	TRBV6-6	TRBD1	CASSYSTGTSYGYTF	TGTGCCAGCAGTTACTCGACAGGGACTTCCTATGGCTACACCTTC
once	TRBJ1-2	TRBV3-1/TRBV3-2	.	CASSQDNQGGGVGGYTF	TGTGCCAGCAGCCAAGATAATCAAGGGGGAGGGGTTGGTGGCTACACCTTC
.	TRBJ2-7	TRBV28	TRBD2	CASRNRGGYEQYF	TGTGCCAGCAGAAATCGGGGGGGCTACGAGCAGTACTTC
.	TRBJ2-5	TRBV18	TRBD2	CASSLEIGLDGETQYF	TGTGCCAGCTCACTGGAAATCGGACTAGATGGAGAGACCCAGTACTTC
.	TRBJ1-2	TRBV18	.	CASSPPSLQGYTF	TGTGCCAGCTCACCACCTTCCCTCCAGGGCTACACCTTC
.	TRBJ1-2	TRBV5-1	.	CASSLESGGYTF	TGCGCCAGCAGCTTGGAATCGGGTGGCTACACCTTC
.	TRBJ1-5	TRBV6-5	TRBD1	CASTTGANQPQHF	TGTGCCAGCACCACAGGGGCGAATCAGCCCCAGCATTTT
.	TRBJ2-5	TRBV9	TRBD1	CASSVGQGGETQYF	TGTGCCAGCAGCGTAGGACAGGGTGGAGAGACCCAGTACTTC
.	TRBJ1-2	TRBV15	.	CATSIPGLYGYTF	TGTGCCACCAGCATCCCAGGGCTATATGGCTACACCTTC
.	TRBJ2-3	TRBV5-1	TRBD2	CASSTGTSGNTDTQYF	TGCGCCAGCAGCACCGGGACTAGCGGGAACACAGATACGCAGTATTTT
.	TRBJ1-2	TRBV19	TRBD1	CASSVQGVDYGYTF	TGTGCCAGTAGTGTACAGGGGGTGGACTATGGCTACACCTTC
.	TRBJ2-1	TRBV2	TRBD2	CASSKEGSGNWRNEQFF	TGTGCCAGCAGCAAAGAGGGTAGCGGGAACTGGCGGAATGAGCAGTTCTTC